The 27 T cell receptor beta chains below were found in one sample sequenced in a study of cytomegalovirus exposure and HLA in healthy donors. Use of 60 Vbeta and 13 Jbeta primers characterized the PCR. Sequencing was performed with immunoSEQ multiplex PCR; in TCRdb, only in-frame clones are kept and a portion is missing. This table holds more than 95,000 clones. The sample was PBMCs. The receptors were sampled from a man aged 35 to 55 in good health and CMV-seronegative.

CDR3 region: CASSIDGTALATNEKLFF. Written as DNA, the CDR3 is TGTGCCAGTAGTATAGATGGGACAGCTCTTGCAACTAATGAAAAACTGTTTTTT. The J gene is TRBJ1-4, the V gene TRBV19, with 7 bases fitting TRBD1. CDR1 LNHDA and CDR2 SQIVND come from the germline V gene (reference sequence). The V segment lost 0 bases and the J segment 0 bases; nucleotides outside the gene matches: 7. The CDR3 runs 18 residues.

V is TRBV7-9 and J is TRBJ2-7, with D uncertain. The CDR3 totals 13 residues. V lost 1 base to trimming and J lost 7 bases, with 11 bases between them. In germline, CDR1 is SEHNR, CDR2 FQNEAQ (reference sequence). The CDR3 protein is CASSLDGVREQYF. In nucleotides, the CDR3 is TGTGCCAGCAGCTTAGACGGAGTTCGGGAGCAGTACTTC.

CDR3 loop: CASSLREAKGYTF. As DNA, the CDR3 is TGTGCCAGCAGTTTAAGGGAGGCGAAGGGCTACACCTTC. The chain joins TRBV27 to TRBJ1-2; D not certain. Germline V gene data show CDR1 as MNHEY and CDR2 as SMNVEV (reference sequence). CDR3 size: 13 residues. V was trimmed by 2 bases and J by 8 bases, leaving 12 bases between them.

J is TRBJ2-1 and V is TRBV5-1; 11 bases align to TRBD2. The CDR3 covers 16 residues. Germline values: CDR1 SGHRS, CDR2 YFSETQ. V was pared by 4 bases and J by 1 base, with 4 bases of the junction left unmatched. This CDR3 reads CASSETSGASYNEQFF. The DNA for the CDR3 is TGCGCCAGCAGCGAGACTAGCGGGGCGTCCTACAATGAGCAGTTCTTC.

Here the CDR3 DNA reads TGTGCCAGCGGGGTAATCGGGGGGGGGAACACTGAAGCTTTCTTT. It encodes CASGVIGGGNTEAFF. This chain joins TRBV6-6 and TRBJ1-1; tentative D call: TRBD1 (5 bases). The CDR3 loop spans 15 amino acids. Deletions cut 8 bases from V and 1 base from J, with 17 bases between. From germline, CDR1 is MNHNY and CDR2 SVGAGI (reference sequence).

The chain couples TRBV10-1 to TRBJ2-2; tentative D call: TRBD1 (6 bases). Germline V CDR1 and CDR2: WNHNN, SYGVQD (reference sequence). Trimming left V 6 bases short and J 2 bases short, with 16 bases between. The CDR3 consists of 16 residues. Here the CDR3 reads CASSRFGRGNTGELFF. CDR3 bases: TGCGCCAGCAGCCGCTTTGGCAGGGGAAACACCGGGGAGCTGTTTTTT.

The chain couples TRBV5-1 to TRBJ1-2; possibly TRBD1 for D (5 bases). In germline, CDR1 is SGHRS, CDR2 YFSETQ. V lost 0 bases and J 8 bases, leaving 14 bases between the germline ends. The CDR3 runs 14 residues. CDR3 region: CASSLADSQGGYTF. The CDR3 DNA reads as TGCGCCAGCAGCTTGGCCGACAGCCAAGGAGGCTACACCTTC.

The CDR3 is CASSHPGQFYNEQFF. Written as DNA, the CDR3 is TGTGCCAGCAGCCACCCGGGACAGTTTTACAATGAGCAGTTCTTC. This chain links TRBV7-2 with TRBJ2-1, with 7 bases lining up with TRBD1. This CDR3 is built from 15 residues. From germline, CDR1 is SGHTA and CDR2 FQGNSA. V was clipped by 5 bases and J by 4 bases; unmatched bases: 8.

This rearrangement joins TRBV10-1 to TRBJ1-1, with a possible D match to TRBD1 (5 bases). CDR1 is WNHNN and CDR2 is SYGVQD in the germline V gene (reference sequence). CDR3 length: 14 amino acids. V lost 0 bases and J 5 bases, leaving 10 bases between the germline ends. The DNA of the CDR3 is TGCGCCAGCAGTGAGTCGAGCGGGGGAACTGAAGCTTTCTTT. The encoded protein is CASSESSGGTEAFF.

The chain combines TRBV28 with TRBJ1-1; no firm D call. CDR1 is MDHEN, CDR2 SYDVKM, per germline. The V end lost 3 bases, the J end lost 0 bases, and 8 bases lay between the germline ends. This CDR3 has 14 residues. The CDR3 region is CASSFGQMNTEAFF. Here the CDR3 DNA reads TGTGCCAGCAGTTTTGGGCAGATGAACACTGAAGCTTTCTTT.

The rearrangement links TRBV13 to TRBJ2-7; 8 bases are a match to TRBD1. This CDR3 spans 18 amino acids. Germline-derived CDR1 and CDR2 are PRHDT and FYEKMQ (reference sequence). The J segment lost 6 bases and the V segment lost 1 base, leaving 17 bases of the junction unmatched. As DNA, the CDR3 is TGTGCCAGCAGCTTAGAGGGACAGGCACTCCCTGGGCGAAGCGAGCAGTACTTC. Protein: CASSLEGQALPGRSEQYF.

The V call is TRBV11-2, the J call TRBJ2-5; 8 bases align to TRBD2. Judging by the DNA end, TRBJ2-7 fits better; the J call may be wrong. The CDR3 covers 16 residues. Germline V lookup: CDR1 SGHAT, CDR2 FQNNGV. CDR3 sequence: CASSDPSGGHSYEQYF. DNA for the CDR3: TGTGCCAGCAGCGACCCCTCGGGGGGGCACTCCTACGAGCAGTACTTC.

The chain has TRBV2 and TRBJ2-1, with a possible D match to TRBD2 (5 bases). V lost 7 bases, J lost 6 bases, and 25 bases lay in between. Germline CDR1 reads SNHLY; CDR2 reads FYNNEI. The CDR3 contains 17 residues. CDR3 sequence (DNA): TGTGCCAGCAATCTACCTGGGGAAGGAGCTCGGGGCAATGAGCAGTTCTTC. Translating it yields CASNLPGEGARGNEQFF.

The chain combines TRBV10-1 with TRBJ1-1, with TRBD1 as a possible D gene (5 bases). CDR3 size: 15 residues. V lost 0 bases to trimming and J lost 0 bases, with 8 bases between them. CDR1 WNHNN and CDR2 SYGVQD come from the germline V gene (reference sequence). In nucleotides, the CDR3 is TGCGCCAGCAGTGAGTCCCGGGGGATGAACACTGAAGCTTTCTTT. It is translated as CASSESRGMNTEAFF.

The gene calls are TRBV2 and TRBJ2-7; 10 bases agree with TRBD2. Germline CDR1 and CDR2: SNHLY and FYNNEI. The length of the CDR3 is 14 residues. V shed 6 bases, J shed 4 bases, and the junction held 6 bases outside the gene matches. The CDR3 bases are TGTGCCAGCAGATCAGCGGGAGGGCCTTACGAGCAGTACTTC. The encoded protein is CASRSAGGPYEQYF.

V is TRBV27 and J is TRBJ2-2; D remains unclear. Trimming cost V 6 bases and J 0 bases, with 20 bases left between them. The CDR3 is 18 residues long. Germline assignment: CDR1 MNHEY and CDR2 SMNVEV (reference sequence). As DNA, the CDR3 is TGTGCCAGCAGCTCCCGCCCACTAAGAGCCGCGAACACCGGGGAGCTGTTTTTT. Residues: CASSSRPLRAANTGELFF.

The chain combines TRBV2 with TRBJ2-7, with D unclear. The germline V gene encodes CDR1 SNHLY and CDR2 FYNNEI. Trimming cost V 3 bases and J 1 base, with 13 bases left between them. The CDR3 is made up of 15 amino acids. CDR3 DNA sequence: TGTGCCAGCAGTGATATCACGGGTACTTCCTACGAGCAGTACTTC. Its protein is CASSDITGTSYEQYF.

V and J are TRBV4-3 and TRBJ2-2; 10 bases align to TRBD1. From germline, CDR1 is LGHNA and CDR2 YSLEER. There are 15 residues in the CDR3. The junction had 0 bases not matched to a gene; V was cut back by 0 bases and J by 5 bases. The CDR3 region is CASSQEDRGTGELFF. CDR3 bases: TGCGCCAGCAGCCAAGAGGACAGGGGGACCGGGGAGCTGTTTTTT.

V is TRBV7-9 and J is TRBJ2-3, with TRBD2 as a possible D gene (6 bases). The CDR3 sequence is 17 residues long. Germline V gene lookup returns CDR1 SEHNR and CDR2 FQNEAQ (reference sequence). V lost 4 bases, J lost 0 bases, and 17 bases lay in between. CDR3 nucleotides: TGTGCCAGCAGCTCCCTGACTAGTGGATCTAGCACAGATACGCAGTATTTT. Residues: CASSSLTSGSSTDTQYF.

The chain uses TRBV4-2 and TRBJ2-2, with TRBD1 as a possible D gene (5 bases). V was cut by 2 bases and J by 0 bases, with 10 bases left in between. Germline V lookup: CDR1 LGHNA, CDR2 YNFKEQ. This CDR3 contains 16 residues. In DNA form, the CDR3 reads TGTGCCAGCAGCCAACCCGACAGAACGAACACCGGGGAGCTGTTTTTT. It codes for CASSQPDRTNTGELFF.

The V and J genes are TRBV27 and TRBJ2-7; 10 nucleotides agree with TRBD2. CDR1 and CDR2 (germline): MNHEY, SMNVEV (reference sequence). The CDR3 totals 14 residues. The V and J ends lost 6 bases and 7 bases, in that order; junction bases with no gene match: 9. The CDR3 DNA follows: TGTGCCAGCAGAGCACTAGCGGGACCGCGGGAGCAGTACTTC. This translates into CASRALAGPREQYF.

J is TRBJ2-2 and V is TRBV18; 15 nucleotides line up with TRBD2. J lost 3 bases, V lost 2 bases, and 1 base had no gene match. Germline CDR1 reads KGHSH; CDR2 reads LQKENI. The CDR3 totals 17 residues. The CDR3 region is CASSPGLAGGHTGELFF. The CDR3 bases are TGTGCCAGCTCACCAGGACTAGCGGGAGGGCACACCGGGGAGCTGTTTTTT.

The chain is built from TRBV2 and TRBJ1-2, with D perhaps TRBD1 (6 bases). Trimming stripped 6 bases from V and 3 bases from J, with 17 bases between. This CDR3 spans 15 amino acids. Looked up from germline, CDR1 is SNHLY and CDR2 is FYNNEI. The CDR3 nucleotides are TGTGCCAGCAGCCTCATCCGGGACAATCACTATGGCTACACCTTC. It is translated as CASSLIRDNHYGYTF.

The rearrangement links TRBV30 to TRBJ2-7, with D maybe TRBD1 (6 bases). From germline, CDR1 is GTSNPN and CDR2 SVGIG (reference sequence). The CDR3 loop spans 11 amino acids. V was trimmed by 7 bases and J by 4 bases, leaving 11 bases between them. The DNA for the CDR3 is TGTGCCTTACAGGGTCCGTACGAGCAGTACTTC. Translation gives CALQGPYEQYF.

This CDR3 is CASSMTSDTQYF. The DNA for the CDR3 is TGTGCCAGTAGTATGACTTCAGATACGCAGTATTTT. This rearrangement joins TRBV19 to TRBJ2-3, with D unresolved. Germline CDR1 is LNHDA and CDR2 is SQIVND (reference sequence). The CDR3 sequence is 12 residues long. Trimming took off 3 bases at V and 4 bases at J, with 5 bases between the two ends.

The J gene is TRBJ1-1, the V gene TRBV9; TRBD1 matches 8 bases. Germline CDR1 is SGDLS and CDR2 is YYNGEE. This CDR3 comprises 13 residues. V gave up 3 bases and J gave up 5 bases; unmatched junction bases: 3. CDR3 protein: CASSGGTGTEAFF. DNA of the CDR3: TGTGCCAGCAGCGGGGGGACAGGTACTGAAGCTTTCTTT.

The rearrangement uses TRBV18 and TRBJ2-5, with D uncertain. V shed 1 base and J shed 4 bases, with 16 bases lying between them. CDR1 and CDR2 (germline): KGHSH, LQKENI. The CDR3 is made up of 16 amino acids. The CDR3, as DNA: TGTGCCAGCTCACCACTGCACGGCCCCGGCGGAGAGACCCAGTACTTC. It specifies CASSPLHGPGGETQYF. The full variable domain, completed using reference TRBV18 and TRBJ2-5, is NAGVMQNPRHLVRRRGQEARLRCSPMKGHSHVYWYRQLPEEGLKFMVYLQKENIIDESGMPKERFSAEFPKEGPSILRIQQVVRGDSAAYFCASSPLHGPGGETQYFGPGTRLLVL.